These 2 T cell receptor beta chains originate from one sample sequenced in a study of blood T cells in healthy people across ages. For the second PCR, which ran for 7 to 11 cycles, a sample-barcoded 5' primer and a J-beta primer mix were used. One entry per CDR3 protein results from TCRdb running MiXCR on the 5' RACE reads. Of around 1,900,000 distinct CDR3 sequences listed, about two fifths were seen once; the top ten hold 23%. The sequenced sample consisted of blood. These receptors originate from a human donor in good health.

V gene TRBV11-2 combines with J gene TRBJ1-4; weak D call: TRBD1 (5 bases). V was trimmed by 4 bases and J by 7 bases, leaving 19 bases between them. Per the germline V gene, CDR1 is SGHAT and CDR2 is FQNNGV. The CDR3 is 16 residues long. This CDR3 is CASSSTSGRRGEKLFF. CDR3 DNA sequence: TGTGCCAGCAGCTCCACTTCAGGGCGGCGAGGTGAAAAACTGTTTTTT.

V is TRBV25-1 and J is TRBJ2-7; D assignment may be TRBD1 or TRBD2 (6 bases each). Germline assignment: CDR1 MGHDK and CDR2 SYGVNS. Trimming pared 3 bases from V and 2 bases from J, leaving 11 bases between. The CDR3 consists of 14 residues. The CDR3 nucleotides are TGTGCCAGCAGTGAGGGGGGCGGCCCCTACGAGCAGTACTTC. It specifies CASSEGGGPYEQYF.